This TCR beta chain stems from a study of cytomegalovirus exposure and HLA in healthy donors (dated by TCRdb to 2015 to 2018). Looking at the study overall: An earlier analysis of about 530 of the donors reported 276 Gb of sequence data and some 110 million unique TCR beta sequences obtained from about 170 million T cells. Roughly 300 gigabases of sequencing data and about 92 million unique TCR sequences made up an early release that covered approximately 650 HLA-typed donors. Of the roughly 400 genotyped donors, approximately 80% fell in the genetic ancestry cluster associated with self-reported Caucasian donors. The study was designed to test whether signatures of past pathogen exposure could be identified by cataloging public T cell receptors. The T cell repertoires of 700 or so subjects were profiled by immunosequencing and related to cytomegalovirus serostatus. Along with the approximately 620-subject first cohort, a separate validation cohort of some 130 different subjects was used. High-throughput TCR immunosequencing, statistical association of individual TCRs with disease status, and machine learning were combined to predict cytomegalovirus infection status. A later analysis re-examined previously published TCR beta repertoires from hundreds of donors and added high-resolution HLA genotyping to investigate patterns of TCR occurrence. The later analysis used no new phenotypic data to find candidate immune exposures, relying instead on TCR beta sequences and their occurrence across donors. To decide whether each TCR beta V gene segment behaved as functional or pseudogenic, an earlier analysis of fewer than 750 of the donors relied on high-throughput TCR beta sequencing. Donor age, sex, ethnicity and CMV serostatus were compiled alongside the repertoire data. A later genetic analysis took genome-wide SNP genotypes for about 65% of the 666 donors and used that subset as a discovery cohort. Every discovery cohort repertoire had been produced on one sequencing platform. HLA typing included class I and class II loci at four-digit resolution. Typing coverage differed by locus: A, B, C, DRB1 and DQB1 were typed in roughly 629-630 donors, DQA1 in 500 to 550, DPA1 in 600 to 610, and DPB1 in about 450. Because of strong linkage in the cohort, four or five DR-DQ haplotypes were treated as single units for association and clustering. On average, around 240,000 unique TCR beta nucleotide sequences were sequenced per donor among 350 to 400 genotyped donors of the cohort, with about 19% of those sequences being non-productive. What the authors observed across the whole study: The 87-base-pair reads could not distinguish some IMGT-functional V segments, including TRBV6-2 and TRBV6-3, so those segments were excluded. V-gene and J-gene trimming of TCR beta chains was associated with a missense DCLRE1C variant in a later genetic analysis, and the association was replicated in an independent cohort. In an earlier analysis of some 500 of the donors, most TCR beta V segments appeared in productive rearrangements about 90% or about 30% of the time, broadly matching IMGT annotations. In vitro tests confirmed that a few of the cytomegalovirus-associated TCR beta chains recognize cytomegalovirus antigens. While some public TCRs were present in many individuals, most TCR sequences turned up only very rarely across donors. At a false discovery rate of 0.05, a later analysis linked roughly 17,000 TCR beta sequences to specific HLA alleles. Because counts were too low, roughly 16 rarely observed V segments, including chromosome 9 orphons, were excluded from the earlier analysis of around 590 of the donors. Linkage disequilibrium might explain the correlated functional status among segregating V segments, but an unknown experimental factor could not be excluded. Compared with equally common non-associated chains, HLA-associated TCR beta chains in a later analysis were more clonally expanded and had lower generation probabilities. According to a later analysis, TCR association rates differed among HLA loci, with DRB1 alleles showing the most associated TCRs and HLA-C alleles showing the fewest. In a later analysis, several top co-occurrence clusters were reported to appear linked to parvovirus B19, influenza, CMV and Epstein-Barr virus. The cohort was sequenced for TCR beta chains only, and without alpha or paired-chain data the features that could be detected were limited. A further reported finding was that TCR beta sequences accurately predicted the HLA-A and HLA-B alleles for most subjects in the first cohort. Presence/absence analyses assumed roughly uniform sequencing depth across donors, an assumption that may not hold. According to a later genetic analysis, donors in an Asian-associated ancestry cluster had fewer N-insertions in productive TCRs than the roughly 700-donor mean. According to a later analysis, most CMV-associated TCR beta chains appeared to be HLA-restricted, and the HLA associations seemed to be driven largely by CMV exposure. Immune exposure information for the cohort was limited to CMV serostatus. The authors suggested that the approach could potentially be extended to other disease states and immunological phenotypes. Because HLA typing was missing for some donors at each locus, association tests included only the typed subset. Assigning TCR associations to individual alleles was difficult when HLA alleles, especially DR and DQ, strongly co-occurred. In both the original and validation cohorts, the classifier was reported to diagnose cytomegalovirus status with high specificity and sensitivity. A cluster of highly shared sequence variants was judged likely to represent a technical artifact of the sequencing pipeline. The study listed 164 TCR beta chains as associated with cytomegalovirus.

The CDR3 numbers 16 residues from cysteine through phenylalanine. This entry keeps only the CDR3 DNA: 48 bases, framed from base 1. V trim: 5 bases; J trim: 6 bases; unmatched bases: 8. CDR1 and CDR2 were assigned from the germline V gene (reference sequence) as SEHNR and FQNEAQ. Libraries came from the immunoSEQ multiplex PCR assay. For the multiplex PCR, a mixture combining 60 forward primers for TCR Vbeta segments and 13 reverse primers for TCR Jbeta segments was used. The CDR3 region of rearranged TCR beta genes was amplified from genomic DNA with a multiplex PCR assay. On the Illumina HiSeq System, the amplified TCR beta libraries were sequenced as 87-base-pair reads. The paper's processing steps were these. Across the 500 to 750 repertoires, a later analysis counted some 81 million unique TCR beta chains, roughly 11 million of which were shared by at least two donors. Raw reads were error-corrected and collapsed into unique sequences with a nearest-neighbor algorithm that merged closely related sequences to remove PCR and sequencing errors. CDR3 sequences were aligned to IMGT reference sequences to assign V, D and J gene segments. For a sequence to be retained, a match of at least six nucleotides to both a V gene segment and a J gene segment was required. Rearrangements were called productive when the CDR3 lacked stop codons and stayed in frame with V and J; all others were non-productive. CDR3 was defined by IMGT convention, running from the second conserved V-encoded cysteine to the conserved J-encoded phenylalanine. In an earlier analysis of 587 of the donors, sequences lacking an unambiguous match to a single V gene segment were excluded. An earlier analysis of 587 of the donors classified V segments as functional when productive rearrangements were above 56.7% and as segregating when the standard deviation between donors was above 5%. A statistical classification framework was built for diagnosing cytomegalovirus status from the catalog of TCR beta chain sequences. V and J gene assignment, in a later analysis, came from comparing TCR nucleotide sequences with IMGT/GENE-DB human TR gene sequences. Using the TCRdist pipeline, a later analysis assigned CDR3 sequences along with most-parsimonious VDJ recombination scenarios. A later analysis defined each TCR beta chain by its CDR3 amino acid sequence plus V-gene family, and excluded reads lacking a unique V-gene family. A later analysis removed 550 to 650 highly shared, low-generation-probability nucleotide sequences to deal with suspected cross-contamination and a sequencing artifact. For each public chain, a later analysis derived a clonal expansion index from normalized ranks of inferred template counts within each repertoire. In a later analysis, generation probabilities were computed using a VDJ recombination model fitted to out-of-frame rearrangements, and the results were checked against IGoR. A later analysis scored TCR-TCR, TCR-HLA and TCR-CMV co-occurrence with hypergeometric tests, applying a repertoire-size bias correction to TCR pairs. In a later analysis, false discovery rates were estimated by permuting HLA or CMV assignments 20 times. In a later analysis, co-occurring TCRs were grouped with DBSCAN, and TCRdist sequence similarity was added when clustering was performed within HLA-allele-positive subsets. Repertoires with fewer than 30,000 or more than 120,000 public chains, plus five repertoires with anomalous nucleotide sharing, were excluded from co-occurrence clustering. TCRdb took over this immuneACCESS table, retaining in-frame rearrangements with V and J assigned. Such tables are incomplete; in checked studies, under half of the missing clones stem from an unresolved V gene, and the remainder is unexplained. Clone size and the V and J calls come from that table; the DNA yielded D and trimming. Here the sample has 150,000 or so clones; about 82% occur a single time. The ten largest clones add up to less than 0.9% of the sample.

Of note for this clone: It lacks a known antigen. Per-base quality was not reported, and no clone a single base away is much larger than it.

The cohort was made up of approximately 700 healthy bone marrow donors. At the time of sampling, all cohort members were nominally healthy, though unrecorded immune exposures were likely present. The donor was CMV seronegative and was included in the group of a few hundred seronegative cohort members. A peripheral blood sample was provided by each donor, and peripheral blood mononuclear cells were used for TCR beta sequencing. The Qiagen DNeasy Blood Extraction Kit was used to extract genomic DNA from the blood cell samples. Sequencing was performed on PBMCs. The TCR was taken from a female donor in good health and CMV-seronegative. The chain joins TRBV7-9 to TRBJ2-1, with TRBD2 identical over 12 junction bases. The CDR3 protein sequence reads: CASSPQTSGRGNEQFF. The nucleotide sequence reads as follows: TGTGCCAGCAGCCCTCAGACTAGCGGGAGAGGCAATGAGCAGTTCTTC. The CDR3 plus the reference TRBV7-9 and TRBJ2-1 genes for the other parts give the full variable domain: DTGVSQNPRHKITKRGQNVTFRCDPISEHNRLYWYRQTLGQGPEFLTYFQNEAQLEKSRLLSDRFSAERPKGSFSTLEIQRTEQGDSAMYLCASSPQTSGRGNEQFFGPGTRLTVL.